One TCR beta chain is described in this entry. Germline loops: CDR1 SNHLY, CDR2 FYNNEI. The germline V and J ends were trimmed by 2 bases and 6 bases, with 11 bases remaining between them. CDR3 size: 14 residues. The entry originates in a study of blood T cell repertoires in COVID-19. Overall study: Samples representing acute and convalescent COVID-19 were sourced from the United States, Italy and Spain. The cDNA or gDNA used as material had been derived from T cells, B-cell-depleted T cells, or PBMCs.

Authors' analysis steps: Scientists estimated how many nucleated cells there were by amplifying reference gene primers. Libraries were prepared by immunoSEQ multiplex PCR; TCRdb keeps only in-frame clonotypes and omits some of them. V and J calls and clone size come straight from that table; D and trimming were deduced from the DNA. This table holds approximately 100,000 clones, approximately 91% found once. Material: peripheral blood. The chain couples TRBV2 to TRBJ1-5, with D maybe TRBD1 (6 bases). This sequence originates from a man in his sixties with acute or convalescent COVID-19. The CDR3 protein is CASSESRGAQPQHF. In nucleotides, the CDR3 is TGTGCCAGCAGTGAAAGCAGGGGTGCTCAGCCCCAGCATTTT.